What follows are 12 T cell receptor beta chains derived from one specimen sequenced in a study of shared clonotypes between healthy human individuals. TCRdb's table, derived via immunoSEQ multiplex PCR, lists solely in-frame clones and lacks some. This sample has approximately 2,300,000 clones; roughly 92% occur once, and the top ten carry roughly 0.34%. Sequences were obtained from naive CD4+ T cells from PBMCs. Regarding subset: CD45RA+ positively selected. Every receptor here comes from a man aged 18 to 29 in good health. Some clones in this sample may be carry-over from other donors' samples.

V and J are TRBV5-4 and TRBJ2-5; D possibly corresponds to TRBD2 (6 bases). Deletions cut 1 base from V and 5 bases from J, with 21 bases between. Per the germline V gene, CDR1 is SGHNT and CDR2 is YYREEE (reference sequence). The CDR3 has 17 residues. Written as DNA, the CDR3 is TGTGCCAGCAGCTTGCCTGTGGGTGGGAGGCGTTCTGAGACCCAGTACTTC. This codes for CASSLPVGGRRSETQYF.

This rearrangement joins TRBV7-2 to TRBJ1-1; D is undetermined. CDR3 length equals 13 residues. The germline gives CDR1 SGHTA, CDR2 FQGNSA. V was cut by 9 bases and J by 1 base, with 12 bases left in between. The CDR3 region is CASSLRRNTEAFF. CDR3 coding DNA: TGTGCCAGTAGCCTGAGGAGGAACACTGAAGCTTTCTTT.

The chain joins TRBV7-2 to TRBJ1-5; tentatively, D is TRBD1 (6 bases). Germline CDR1 reads SGHTA; CDR2 reads FQGNSA. V dropped 3 bases and J dropped 7 bases, with 10 bases sitting between them. The CDR3 runs to 13 residues. The CDR3 is CASSFDRYQPQHF. DNA of the CDR3: TGTGCCAGCAGCTTCGACAGGTACCAGCCCCAGCATTTT.

The chain combines TRBV2 with TRBJ1-3; D remains unclear. CDR1 is SNHLY, CDR2 FYNNEI, per germline. The CDR3 spans 14 residues. V was shortened by 6 bases and J by 0 bases, with 9 bases between the two germline ends. The CDR3 coding sequence is TGTGCCAGCAGAGGACCGACCTCTGGAAACACCATATATTTT. This encodes CASRGPTSGNTIYF.

The chain is built from TRBV5-4 and TRBJ2-7; 8 bases map to TRBD2. CDR3 length: 15 amino acids. Looked up from germline, CDR1 is SGHNT and CDR2 is YYREEE (reference sequence). With V trimmed by 5 bases and J by 2 bases, 9 bases remained unmatched. Here the CDR3 DNA reads TGTGCCAGCAGTCAAGCCGGGACTAGTGCCTACGAGCAGTACTTC. Translated: CASSQAGTSAYEQYF.

This sequence joins TRBV6-5 and TRBJ2-2; D remains ambiguous. The CDR3 totals 13 residues. The V end lost 7 bases, the J end lost 4 bases, and 10 bases lay between the germline ends. From germline, CDR1 is MNHEY and CDR2 SVGAGI. DNA for the CDR3: TGTGCCAGCAACTCTAAAACCACCGGGGAGCTGTTTTTT. This translates into CASNSKTTGELFF.

The genes are TRBV9 and TRBJ2-1; the D is unclear. CDR1 and CDR2 (germline): SGDLS, YYNGEE. The CDR3 runs 15 residues. The V and J ends lost 0 bases and 5 bases respectively, with 12 bases between them. In nucleotides, the CDR3 is TGTGCCAGCAGCGTAGTTAATAACAGAAACAATGAGCAGTTCTTC. Its translation is CASSVVNNRNNEQFF.

The chain carries TRBV9 and TRBJ2-7; 11 nucleotides align to TRBD2. Per germline, CDR1 SGDLS and CDR2 YYNGEE. Trimming took 4 bases from V and 7 from J; bases not matched to a gene: 13. The CDR3 spans 16 residues. CDR3 residues: CASSRNTLAGGWEQYF. In nucleotides, the CDR3 is TGTGCCAGCAGCAGAAATACCCTAGCGGGAGGTTGGGAGCAGTACTTC.

The chain recombines TRBV11-2 with TRBJ2-7, with D perhaps TRBD1 or TRBD2 (5 bases each). This CDR3 contains 14 residues. V gave up 1 base and J gave up 4 bases, with 11 bases separating them. Germline V gene data show CDR1 as SGHAT and CDR2 as FQNNGV. The CDR3 is CASSLAGTKYEQYF. The CDR3 nucleotides read TGTGCCAGCAGCTTAGCGGGGACCAAATACGAGCAGTACTTC. Complete variable domain (other parts from reference TRBV11-2 and TRBJ2-7): EAGVAQSPRYKIIEKRQSVAFWCNPISGHATLYWYQQILGQGPKLLIQFQNNGVVDDSQLPKDRFSAERLKGVDSTLKIQPAKLEDSAVYLCASSLAGTKYEQYFGPGTRLTVT.

The rearrangement joins TRBV7-9 to TRBJ2-6; a possible D gene is TRBD1 (5 bases). The germline gives CDR1 SEHNR, CDR2 FQNEAQ (reference sequence). Between the trimmed V and J ends, which lost 3 bases and 0 bases, there was a span of 9 bases. CDR3 size: 16 residues. The CDR3 DNA reads as TGTGCCAGCAGCTTCCAGGGATCCTCTGGGGCCAACGTCCTGACTTTC. Amino acids: CASSFQGSSGANVLTF. Supplemented by reference TRBV7-9 and TRBJ2-6, the full variable domain reads DTGVSQNPRHKITKRGQNVTFRCDPISEHNRLYWYRQTLGQGPEFLTYFQNEAQLEKSRLLSDRFSAERPKGSFSTLEIQRTEQGDSAMYLCASSFQGSSGANVLTFGAGSRLTVL.

The rearrangement uses TRBV5-4 and TRBJ2-7; D is possibly TRBD1 (7 bases). The CDR3 is made up of 15 amino acids. The germline V gene has CDR1 SGHNT and CDR2 YYREEE (reference sequence). Between the trimmed V and J ends, which lost 4 bases and 0 bases, there was a span of 14 bases. The CDR3 sequence: CASSARRDSSYEQYF. Written as DNA, the CDR3 is TGTGCCAGCAGCGCAAGGAGGGACAGCTCCTACGAGCAGTACTTC.

The chain is built from TRBV6-6 and TRBJ2-1, with D unresolved. The CDR3 has 14 amino acids. V gave up 6 bases and J gave up 0 bases, with 9 bases separating them. Germline lookup yields CDR1 MNHNY and CDR2 SVGAGI (reference sequence). The CDR3 DNA follows: TGTGCCAGCAGGAAGCTTAGCTCCTACAATGAGCAGTTCTTC. Translated: CASRKLSSYNEQFF.